This paragraph covers one TCR beta chain sequence. Its antigen is undetermined. J was trimmed by 5 bases and V by 0 bases; bases with no gene match: 4. Germline V gene sequence: CDR1 PRHDT, CDR2 FYEKMQ (reference sequence). This CDR3 contains 15 residues. The sample is drawn from a study of T cell repertoires in aging, cancer and after chemotherapy. Study-level findings and limits: Median generation probability rose over the chemotherapy interval in each cancer cohort, suggesting rebound thymic output.

TCR beta rearrangements were amplified from peripheral blood genomic DNA. TRB rearrangements spanning V, D and J were amplified using mixed TRB-A/B primers. TCRdb reprocessed the multiplex PCR reads via MiXCR and lists one record per CDR3 protein. This sample carries around 20,000 distinct CDR3 sequences, approximately 35% of them seen once, and the ten largest clones take over 15%. The TCR was taken from a human donor with a solid tumor. Material: blood. This rearrangement joins TRBV13 to TRBJ2-7; 10 bases align to TRBD1. For the CDR3, the DNA is TGTGCCAGCAGCTTAGGCCAGGGACAGGGGAACGAGCAGTACTTC. Translated: CASSLGQGQGNEQYF.